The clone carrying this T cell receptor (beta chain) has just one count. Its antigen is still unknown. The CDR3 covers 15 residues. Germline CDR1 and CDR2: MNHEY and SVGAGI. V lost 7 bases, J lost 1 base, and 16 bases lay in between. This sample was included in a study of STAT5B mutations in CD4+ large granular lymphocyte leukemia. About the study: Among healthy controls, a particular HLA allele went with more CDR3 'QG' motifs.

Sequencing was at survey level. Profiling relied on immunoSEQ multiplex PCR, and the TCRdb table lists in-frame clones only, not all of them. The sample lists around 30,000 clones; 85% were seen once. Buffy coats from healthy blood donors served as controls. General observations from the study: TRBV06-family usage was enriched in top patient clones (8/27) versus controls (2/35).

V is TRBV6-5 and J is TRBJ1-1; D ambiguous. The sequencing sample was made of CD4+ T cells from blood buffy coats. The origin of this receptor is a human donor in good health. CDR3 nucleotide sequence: TGTGCCAGCATCCCGCCCGGGGTAGGGAACACTGAAGCTTTCTTT. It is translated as CASIPPGVGNTEAFF.